A selection of T cell receptor beta chains follows, all from one sample in a study of cytomegalovirus exposure and HLA in healthy donors. Only in-frame clones appear in the TCRdb table, and some are missing; sequencing was by immunoSEQ multiplex PCR. The data hold roughly 110,000 clones, with roughly 80% observed a single time. The sequenced material came from PBMCs. The receptors here all came from a man aged 55 to 69 in good health and CMV-seronegative. CDR3s include the opening cysteine and the closing phenylalanine or tryptophan. A D gene is named only where the DNA matches it firmly. Size is stated for part of the rows, as once, few or many counts, or as a class when the clone is expanded.

>TRBD1|-|TRBJ1-5|TRBV6-5
TGTGCCAGCAGGGACAGGGGGCACAATCAGCCCCAGCATTTT
CASRDRGHNQPQHF
>-|-|TRBJ1-1|TRBV18
TGTGCCAGCTCACCCCCAGGGGACACTGAAGCTTTCTTT
CASSPPGDTEAFF
>TRBD1|-|TRBJ2-7|TRBV6-1
TGTGCCAGCCTGACAGGGAACTCCTACGAGCAGTACTTC
CASLTGNSYEQYF
>-|-|TRBJ1-1|TRBV9
TGTGCCAGCAGCGTAGCAGGGGACACTGAAGCTTTCTTT
CASSVAGDTEAFF
>TRBD2|once|TRBJ2-2|TRBV7-2
TGTGCCAGCAGCTTCTCGACTAGCGGGGGAAACCAGAACACCGGGGAGCTGTTTTTT
CASSFSTSGGNQNTGELFF
>-|-|TRBJ1-1|TRBV28
TGTGCCAGCCTAGGGGTCAACACTGAAGCTTTCTTT
CASLGVNTEAFF
>TRBD2|few|TRBJ2-5|TRBV5-1
TGCGCCAGCAGCTTGGGACTAGCGGGGGCCCCGAGGGAGACCCAGTACTTC
CASSLGLAGAPRETQYF
>-|-|TRBJ1-2|TRBV28
TGTGCCAGCAGCCGCGTCAGGCTCTATGGCTACACCTTC
CASSRVRLYGYTF
>-|-|TRBJ2-5|TRBV27
TGTGCCAGCAGTTTATCATCACCGATAGATATAAGGACCCAGTACTTC
CASSLSSPIDIRTQYF
>-|-|TRBJ1-1|TRBV5-6
TGTGCCAGCAGCTCGCCCTCGGTGAACACTGAAGCTTTCTTT
CASSSPSVNTEAFF
>-|-|TRBJ1-4|TRBV5-1
TGCGCCAGCAGCCTTGCTTGGGCCAGGACAGATGAAAAACTGTTTTTT
CASSLAWARTDEKLFF
>-|-|TRBJ2-1|TRBV18
TGTGCCAGCTCACCGAAGGGGAACTTATACAATGAGCAGTTCTTC
CASSPKGNLYNEQFF
>-|-|TRBJ2-7|TRBV29-1
TGCAGCGCCGAGTCTAGACAGGCCACCTACGAGCAGTACTTC
CSAESRQATYEQYF
>TRBD1|-|TRBJ1-1|TRBV5-1
TGCGCCAGCAGTCATCCAGACAGGGATGGAACTGAAGCTTTCTTT
CASSHPDRDGTEAFF
>-|few|TRBJ1-4|TRBV11-2
TGTGCCAGCAGCTCCGCAGTATATGTTGAAAAACTGTTTTTT
CASSSAVYVEKLFF
>-|-|TRBJ2-5|TRBV25-1
TGTGCCAGCAGTGAATGGGGGACTCACCAAGAGACCCAGTACTTC
CASSEWGTHQETQYF
>TRBD1|-|TRBJ1-5|TRBV7-8
TGTGCCAGCAGCACCGGGACAGGCCTTAGCAATCAGCCCCAGCATTTT
CASSTGTGLSNQPQHF